Below are 12 T cell receptor beta chains sequenced from a single sample in a study of blood T cell repertoires in COVID-19. Data came from immunoSEQ multiplex PCR; TCRdb stores just in-frame clones and leaves some out. The sample comprises approximately 190,000 clones, around 83% of which are singletons, and under 7.5% rests with the top ten. Input material: peripheral blood. Receptor source: a woman between 40 and 50 years old with acute or convalescent COVID-19.

The chain is built from TRBV19 and TRBJ2-6; 9 nucleotides agree with TRBD1. The length of the CDR3 is 15 residues. Germline-derived CDR1 and CDR2 are LNHDA and SQIVND (reference sequence). With 5 bases clipped from V and 8 bases from J, the junction kept 7 bases outside the gene matches. CDR3 amino acids: CASSPNRGRTNVLTF. The CDR3 bases are TGTGCCAGTAGTCCCAACAGGGGGCGGACCAACGTCCTGACTTTC.

The V and J genes are TRBV28 and TRBJ1-4, with 7 nucleotides matching TRBD1. Losses at the gene ends were 6 bases for V and 8 bases for J; bases not matched to a gene: 3. The CDR3 sequence is 12 residues long. From germline, CDR1 is MDHEN and CDR2 SYDVKM. CDR3 protein: CASRAGGEKLFF. CDR3 nucleotide sequence: TGTGCCAGCAGGGCAGGGGGAGAAAAACTGTTTTTT.

This clone was detected only a few times. The chain couples TRBV13 to TRBJ2-7; D is possibly TRBD2 (6 bases). Germline values: CDR1 PRHDT, CDR2 FYEKMQ (reference sequence). This CDR3 comprises 16 residues. V was pared by 4 bases and J by 5 bases, with 21 bases between. The CDR3 region is CASSYVPMGGIDEQYF. The CDR3 nucleotides are TGTGCCAGCAGCTACGTCCCCATGGGCGGGATCGACGAGCAGTACTTC.

This clone was found once. The rearrangement links TRBV11-2 to TRBJ2-2; tentatively, D is TRBD1 (5 bases). Germline V gives CDR1 SGHAT, CDR2 FQNNGV. The V and J ends lost 3 bases and 5 bases respectively, with 10 bases between them. The CDR3 is made up of 14 amino acids. The CDR3 nucleotides are TGTGCCAGCAGCTTGTACCAGGGAACCGGGGAGCTGTTTTTT. This codes for CASSLYQGTGELFF.

This clone appeared a few times. The rearrangement joins TRBV6-5 to TRBJ1-4; possible D gene TRBD1, 5 bases. The CDR3 spans 14 residues. V lost 9 bases, J lost 0 bases, and 11 bases lay in between. The germline gives CDR1 MNHEY, CDR2 SVGAGI. The CDR3 sequence is CASSRGTTNEKLFF. CDR3 nucleotide sequence: TGTGCCAGTAGTAGGGGAACAACTAATGAAAAACTGTTTTTT.

This clone was observed a single time. The genes are TRBV7-2 and TRBJ2-1; 8 bases line up with TRBD1. The CDR3 extends over 15 amino acids. After removal of 3 bases from V and 7 bases from J, the junction contained 8 bases not matched to a gene. Germline V gene data show CDR1 as SGHTA and CDR2 as FQGNSA. The CDR3 reads CASSFWDRISNEQFF. The CDR3 nucleotides read TGTGCCAGCAGCTTCTGGGACAGGATCAGTAATGAGCAGTTCTTC.

This rearrangement joins TRBV4-1 to TRBJ1-3, with TRBD1 matching over 7 bases. CDR3 length: 16 residues. CDR1 and CDR2 (germline): MGHRA, YSYEKL. Germline trimming cut 3 bases from V and 2 bases from J; bases unmatched to any gene: 7. CDR3 in DNA: TGCGCCAGCAGCCAGCGCTCCGGGACAGCTGGAAACACCATATATTTT. This codes for CASSQRSGTAGNTIYF.

J is TRBJ2-7 and V is TRBV5-6; the D is unclear. Germline CDR1 is SGHDT and CDR2 is YYEEEE. The CDR3 is made up of 11 amino acids. V lost 3 bases to trimming and J lost 3 bases, with 4 bases between them. The CDR3 is CASSSFYEQYF. For the CDR3, the DNA is TGTGCCAGCAGCTCCTTCTACGAGCAGTACTTC.

V gene TRBV3-1 (or the pseudogene TRBV3-2) combines with J gene TRBJ1-1; tentative D call: TRBD1 (5 bases). CDR1 is LGHDT, CDR2 YNNKEL, per germline (reference sequence). This CDR3 is 17 amino acids long. Trimming took 0 bases from V and 0 from J, leaving 14 bases between them. The CDR3: CASSQETVGDLNTEAFF. The CDR3 coding sequence is TGTGCCAGCAGCCAAGAAACCGTCGGGGACTTGAACACTGAAGCTTTCTTT.

Here the CDR3 reads CASSSYRESYEQYF. For the CDR3, the DNA is TGTGCCAGCAGTTCGTACAGGGAATCCTACGAGCAGTACTTC. The chain links TRBV6-5 to TRBJ2-7; D is perhaps TRBD1 (6 bases). CDR1 is MNHEY and CDR2 is SVGAGI in the germline V gene. CDR3 length equals 14 residues. The V and J ends lost 4 bases and 1 base respectively, with 11 bases between them.

The V call is TRBV27, the J call TRBJ2-1, with D maybe TRBD1 (5 bases). This CDR3 comprises 15 residues. Trimming removed 3 bases at V and 7 bases at J, with 16 bases between. Germline lookup yields CDR1 MNHEY and CDR2 SMNVEV (reference sequence). CDR3 coding DNA: TGTGCCAGCAGTTTTATGAGTAAGGGGATGAATGAGCAGTTCTTC. This gives the protein CASSFMSKGMNEQFF.

The V and J genes are TRBV14 and TRBJ2-1; tentatively, D is TRBD2 (5 bases). Looked up from germline, CDR1 is SGHDN and CDR2 is FVKESK. V dropped 1 base and J dropped 8 bases, with 12 bases sitting between them. The CDR3 is made up of 14 amino acids. CDR3 nucleotides: TGTGCCAGCAGCCAAGTCACCGGGGTCCATGAGCAGTTCTTC. It is translated as CASSQVTGVHEQFF.